This TCR beta chain was sequenced in a study of T cell repertoires in cytomegalovirus infection. Study-wide context: From public TCR beta signatures came an indication of both CMV infection and matching HLA type.

The CDR3 is 16 residues long. V dropped 5 bases and J dropped 6 bases, with 19 bases sitting between them. Each CDR3 protein gets one entry after TCRdb re-called the reads with MiXCR. The sample lists 350,000 to 500,000 distinct CDR3 sequences; 31% were seen once. The receptor's source is a human donor in good health (CMV status not recorded). Some clones in this sample may be carry-over from other donors' samples. Sequences were obtained from PBMCs. The chain employs TRBV12-3 or TRBV12-4 and TRBJ2-2; the D gene is possibly TRBD2 (5 bases). CDR3 nucleotides: TGTGCCAGCAGTCTAGATGGACTTCGTAGCGCCGGGGAGCTGTTTTTT. Its protein product is CASSLDGLRSAGELFF.